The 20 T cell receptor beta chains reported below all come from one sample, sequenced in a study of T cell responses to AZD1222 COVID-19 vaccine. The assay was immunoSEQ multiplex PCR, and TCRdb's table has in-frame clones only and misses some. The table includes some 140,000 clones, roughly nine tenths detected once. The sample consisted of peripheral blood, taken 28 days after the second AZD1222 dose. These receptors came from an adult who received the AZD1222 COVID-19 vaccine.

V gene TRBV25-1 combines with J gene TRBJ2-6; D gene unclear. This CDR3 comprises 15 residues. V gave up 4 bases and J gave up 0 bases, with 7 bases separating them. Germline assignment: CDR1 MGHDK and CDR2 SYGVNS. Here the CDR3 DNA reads TGTGCCAGCAGTGCCCTGAGCTCTGGGGCCAACGTCCTGACTTTC. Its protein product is CASSALSSGANVLTF.

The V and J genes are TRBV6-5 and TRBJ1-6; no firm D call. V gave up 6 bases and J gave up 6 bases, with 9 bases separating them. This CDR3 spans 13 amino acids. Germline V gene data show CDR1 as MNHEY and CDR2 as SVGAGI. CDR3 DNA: TGTGCCAGCAGACTGACCGCTAATTCACCCCTCCACTTT. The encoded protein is CASRLTANSPLHF.

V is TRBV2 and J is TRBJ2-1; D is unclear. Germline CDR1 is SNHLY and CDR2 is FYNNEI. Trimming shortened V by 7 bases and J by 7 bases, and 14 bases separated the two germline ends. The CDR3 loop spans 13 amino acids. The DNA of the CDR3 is TGTGCCAGCACGGCCACCCTGAGGAATGAGCAGTTCTTC. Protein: CASTATLRNEQFF.

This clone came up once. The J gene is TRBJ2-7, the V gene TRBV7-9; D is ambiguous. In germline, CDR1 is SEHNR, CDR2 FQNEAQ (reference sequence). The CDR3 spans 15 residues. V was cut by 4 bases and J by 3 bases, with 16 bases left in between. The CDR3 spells CASSSFGAALYEQYF. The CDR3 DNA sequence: TGTGCCAGCAGCTCCTTTGGCGCCGCCCTCTACGAGCAGTACTTC.

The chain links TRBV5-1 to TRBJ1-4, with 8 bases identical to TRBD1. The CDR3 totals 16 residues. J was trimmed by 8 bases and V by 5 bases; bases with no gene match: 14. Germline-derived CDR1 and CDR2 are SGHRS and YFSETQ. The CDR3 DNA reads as TGCGCCAGCAGACCCACAGGGGGGGCTTTGGTGGAAAAACTGTTTTTT. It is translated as CASRPTGGALVEKLFF.

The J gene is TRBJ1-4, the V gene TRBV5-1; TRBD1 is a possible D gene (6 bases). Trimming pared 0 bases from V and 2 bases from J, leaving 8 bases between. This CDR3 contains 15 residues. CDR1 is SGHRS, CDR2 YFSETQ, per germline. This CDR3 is CASSLGTVTNEKLFF. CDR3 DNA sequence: TGCGCCAGCAGCTTGGGGACAGTCACTAATGAAAAACTGTTTTTT.

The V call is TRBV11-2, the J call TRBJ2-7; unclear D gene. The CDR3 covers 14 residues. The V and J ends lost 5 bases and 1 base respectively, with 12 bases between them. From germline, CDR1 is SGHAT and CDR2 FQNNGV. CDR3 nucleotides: TGTGCCAGCAGCCCGTGGGCAGAATCCTACGAGCAGTACTTC. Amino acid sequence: CASSPWAESYEQYF.

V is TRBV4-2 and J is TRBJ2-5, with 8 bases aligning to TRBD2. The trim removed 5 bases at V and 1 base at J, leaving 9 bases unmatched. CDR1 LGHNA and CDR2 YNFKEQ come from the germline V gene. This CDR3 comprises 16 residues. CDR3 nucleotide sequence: TGTGCCAGCAGCAGTATTGACGGGACTAGCCAAGAGACCCAGTACTTC. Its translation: CASSSIDGTSQETQYF.

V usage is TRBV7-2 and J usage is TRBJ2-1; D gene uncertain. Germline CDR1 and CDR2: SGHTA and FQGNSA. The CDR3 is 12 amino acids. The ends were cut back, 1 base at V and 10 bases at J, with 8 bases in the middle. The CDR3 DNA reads TGTGCCAGCAGCTTAGAAGTGGCGGAGCAGTTCTTC. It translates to CASSLEVAEQFF.

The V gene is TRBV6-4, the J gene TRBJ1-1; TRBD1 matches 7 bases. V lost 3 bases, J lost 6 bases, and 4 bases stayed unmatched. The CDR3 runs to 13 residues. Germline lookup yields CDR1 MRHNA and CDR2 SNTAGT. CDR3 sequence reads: CASSEYGQAEAFF. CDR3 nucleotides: TGTGCCAGCAGTGAATATGGACAGGCTGAAGCTTTCTTT.

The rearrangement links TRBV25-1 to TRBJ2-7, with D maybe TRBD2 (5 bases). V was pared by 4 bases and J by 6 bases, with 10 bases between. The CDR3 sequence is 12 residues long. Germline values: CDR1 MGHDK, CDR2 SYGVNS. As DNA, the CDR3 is TGTGCCAGCAGTGGAGGGTCGGGCGAGCAGTACTTC. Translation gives CASSGGSGEQYF.

Written as DNA, the CDR3 is TGTGCCATCGGGGCGGGACAGGGGGATGAGCAGTTCTTC. It specifies CAIGAGQGDEQFF. This chain uses TRBV10-3 with TRBJ2-1, with 11 bases aligning to TRBD1. Losses at the gene ends were 8 bases for V and 8 bases for J; bases not matched to a gene: 5. Germline CDR1 and CDR2: ENHRY and SYGVKD. The CDR3 has 13 residues.

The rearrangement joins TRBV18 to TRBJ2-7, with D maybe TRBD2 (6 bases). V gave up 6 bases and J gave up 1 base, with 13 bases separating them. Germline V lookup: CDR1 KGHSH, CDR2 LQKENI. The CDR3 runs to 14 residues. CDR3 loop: CASSSRDSSYEQYF. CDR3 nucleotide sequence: TGTGCCAGCTCTTCCCGGGACTCTTCCTACGAGCAGTACTTC.

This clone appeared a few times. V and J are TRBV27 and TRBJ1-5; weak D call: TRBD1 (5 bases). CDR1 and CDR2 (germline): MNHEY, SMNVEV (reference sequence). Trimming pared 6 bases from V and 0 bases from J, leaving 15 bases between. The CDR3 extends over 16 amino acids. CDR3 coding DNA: TGTGCCAGCAGCAGGGAGGGGATCTATAGCAATCAGCCCCAGCATTTT. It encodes CASSREGIYSNQPQHF.

The CDR3 protein is CAISHRPGTENYGYTF. DNA for the CDR3: TGTGCCATCAGCCACCGTCCCGGGACAGAAAACTATGGCTACACCTTC. This chain uses TRBV10-3 with TRBJ1-2; 7 nucleotides line up with TRBD1. With 6 bases clipped from V and 2 bases from J, the junction kept 12 bases outside the gene matches. The CDR3 is 16 residues long. Germline V gives CDR1 ENHRY, CDR2 SYGVKD.

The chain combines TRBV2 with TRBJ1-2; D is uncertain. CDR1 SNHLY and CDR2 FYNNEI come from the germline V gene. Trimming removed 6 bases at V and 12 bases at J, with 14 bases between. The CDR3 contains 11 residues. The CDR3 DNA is TGTGCCAGCAGCTTGGACGGCCTGGACACCTTC. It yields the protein CASSLDGLDTF.

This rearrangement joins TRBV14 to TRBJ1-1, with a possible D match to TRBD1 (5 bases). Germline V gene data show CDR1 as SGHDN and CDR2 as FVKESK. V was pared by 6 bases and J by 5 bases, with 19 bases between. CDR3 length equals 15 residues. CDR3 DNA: TGTGCCAGCAGTCAGGGCCCTCCTGTTGTGACTGAAGCTTTCTTT. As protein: CASSQGPPVVTEAFF.

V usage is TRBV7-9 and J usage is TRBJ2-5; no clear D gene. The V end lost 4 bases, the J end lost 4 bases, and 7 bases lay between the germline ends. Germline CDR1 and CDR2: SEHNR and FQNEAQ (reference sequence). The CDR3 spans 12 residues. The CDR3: CASSSLRETQYF. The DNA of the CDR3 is TGTGCCAGCAGCTCCCTGCGAGAGACCCAGTACTTC.

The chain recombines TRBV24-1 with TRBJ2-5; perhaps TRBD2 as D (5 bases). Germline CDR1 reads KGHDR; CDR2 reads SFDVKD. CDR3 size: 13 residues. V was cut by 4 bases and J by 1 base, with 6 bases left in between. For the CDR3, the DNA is TGTGCCACCAGTGACGGACTCCAAGAGACCCAGTACTTC. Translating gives CATSDGLQETQYF.

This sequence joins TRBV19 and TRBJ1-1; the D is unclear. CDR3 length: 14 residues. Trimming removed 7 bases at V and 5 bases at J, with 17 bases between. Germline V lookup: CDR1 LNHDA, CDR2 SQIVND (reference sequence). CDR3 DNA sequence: TGTGCCAGTACCTCCCGGGGAACTTGGACTGAAGCTTTCTTT. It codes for CASTSRGTWTEAFF.